This record concerns one T cell receptor (beta chain) sequence. This sample was included in a study of blood T cell repertoires in COVID-19. There are 15 residues in the CDR3. Trimming at V came to 6 bases and at J to 0 bases, leaving 5 bases not matched to a gene. The V gene's germline CDR1 is SGHTA and CDR2 FQGNSA. Clones were read by immunoSEQ multiplex PCR, and TCRdb kept only the in-frame ones, dropping some. The table has 150,000 to 200,000 clones, approximately 86% seen once. Sequences were obtained from peripheral blood. The V gene is TRBV7-2, the J gene TRBJ1-1; 9 positions match TRBD1. The receptor was isolated from a man in his 70s with active or convalescent COVID-19. The CDR3 DNA reads as TGTGCCAGCAGGCCTGACAGGGGGATGAACACTGAAGCTTTCTTT. Protein sequence: CASRPDRGMNTEAFF.